This entry lists 23 T cell receptor beta chains sequenced from one sample in a study of blood T cell repertoires in COVID-19. Method: immunoSEQ multiplex PCR; TCRdb's copy keeps in-frame clones and lacks some. This table has roughly 330,000 clones, more than 75% appearing once. Sequencing was performed on PBMCs or T cells enriched from blood (not recorded which). The receptors derive from a woman aged 25 to 39 who had recovered from COVID-19.

This sequence joins TRBV7-7 and TRBJ2-5; TRBD2 matches 7 bases. Germline trimming cut 4 bases from V and 5 bases from J; bases unmatched to any gene: 4. The CDR3 sequence is 13 residues long. Germline CDR1 is SSHAT and CDR2 is FNYEAQ (reference sequence). The CDR3 loop is CASSSQGGETQYF. CDR3 nucleotides: TGTGCCAGCAGCTCCCAGGGAGGGGAGACCCAGTACTTC.

With regard to this clone: Other DNA variants within this sample encode the same CDR3. This sequence joins TRBV12-3 or TRBV12-4 and TRBJ1-2; maybe TRBD1 (5 bases). This CDR3 is 12 amino acids long. V lost 1 base, J lost 8 bases, and 8 bases lay in between. The CDR3 is CASSLGGGGYTF. The CDR3 DNA follows: TGTGCCAGCAGTTTAGGGGGCGGCGGCTACACCTTC.

V is TRBV6-6 and J is TRBJ1-2, with unresolved D. The V gene lost 4 bases and the J gene lost 8 bases, with 11 bases spanning the gap. Germline V gene data show CDR1 as MNHNY and CDR2 as SVGAGI (reference sequence). The CDR3 length is 12 residues. The CDR3 DNA follows: TGTGCCAGCAGTTTGGGCCCGCTGGGCTACACCTTC. Protein: CASSLGPLGYTF.

The chain couples TRBV18 to TRBJ2-7; 12 nucleotides agree with TRBD1. The length of the CDR3 is 17 residues. Looked up from germline, CDR1 is KGHSH and CDR2 is LQKENI. V gave up 3 bases and J gave up 1 base; unmatched junction bases: 7. CDR3 residues: CASSPVGQGAGSYEQYF. The CDR3 nucleotides read TGTGCCAGCTCACCGGTGGGACAGGGGGCAGGGTCCTACGAGCAGTACTTC. The complete variable domain, with remaining parts taken from reference TRBV18 and TRBJ2-7, reads NAGVMQNPRHLVRRRGQEARLRCSPMKGHSHVYWYRQLPEEGLKFMVYLQKENIIDESGMPKERFSAEFPKEGPSILRIQQVVRGDSAAYFCASSPVGQGAGSYEQYFGPGTRLTVT.

This clone was picked up one time. This chain connects TRBV2 to TRBJ2-1; 12 bases are shared with TRBD2. Germline CDR1 SNHLY, CDR2 FYNNEI. The CDR3 runs 15 residues. After removal of 6 bases from V and 10 bases from J, the junction contained 10 bases not matched to a gene. The CDR3: CASSTGLAGPAEQFF. As DNA, the CDR3 is TGTGCCAGCAGCACAGGACTAGCGGGGCCTGCAGAGCAGTTCTTC.

This clone was detected only once. The chain is built from TRBV7-2 and TRBJ1-6, with D possibly being TRBD1 (6 bases). The V and J ends lost 5 bases and 9 bases respectively, with 8 bases between them. CDR1 and CDR2 (germline): SGHTA, FQGNSA. The CDR3 is 12 residues long. In nucleotides, the CDR3 is TGTGCCAGCAGCCCGACAGGTTCACCCCTCCACTTT. It encodes CASSPTGSPLHF. Full variable domain (missing parts from reference TRBV7-2 and TRBJ1-6): GAGVSQSPSNKVTEKGKDVELRCDPISGHTALYWYRQSLGQGLEFLIYFQGNSAPDKSGLPSDRFSAERTGGSVSTLTIQRTQQEDSAVYLCASSPTGSPLHFGNGTRLTVT.

The chain joins TRBV19 to TRBJ2-1; 8 nucleotides line up with TRBD2. Germline lookup yields CDR1 LNHDA and CDR2 SQIVND (reference sequence). V trimming: 10 bases; J trimming: 3 bases; junction bases outside the gene matches: 8. The CDR3 has 14 residues. The CDR3 DNA reads as TGTGCCACCATGGGACTAGGAGACTACAATGAGCAGTTCTTC. It yields the protein CATMGLGDYNEQFF.

This clone was observed a handful of times. This chain uses TRBV24-1 with TRBJ2-1; a weak D match, TRBD2 (6 bases). With 7 bases removed from V and 5 bases from J, the gap between germline ends came to 14 bases. This CDR3 is 14 amino acids long. CDR1 and CDR2 (germline): KGHDR, SFDVKD. CDR3 DNA: TGTGCCACCAGAGTGGGGGGAGGACACAATGAGCAGTTCTTC. Amino acid sequence: CATRVGGGHNEQFF.

The V call is TRBV18, the J call TRBJ1-1; possibly TRBD1 for D (5 bases). Trimming stripped 1 base from V and 4 bases from J, with 13 bases between. Germline lookup yields CDR1 KGHSH and CDR2 LQKENI. The CDR3 consists of 15 residues. The CDR3: CASSPRSEGRTEAFF. In DNA, the CDR3 is TGTGCCAGCTCACCACGGTCGGAGGGACGCACTGAAGCTTTCTTT.

The chain links TRBV19 to TRBJ1-3, with D unresolved. CDR1 is LNHDA and CDR2 is SQIVND in the germline V gene (reference sequence). CDR3 size: 14 residues. Trimming stripped 3 bases from V and 2 bases from J, with 8 bases between. The CDR3 reads CASSIGETGNTIYF. The CDR3 region has the DNA TGTGCCAGTAGTATTGGTGAGACTGGAAACACCATATATTTT. The variable domain in full, with the rest retrieved from reference TRBV19 and TRBJ1-3, is DGGITQSPKYLFRKEGQNVTLSCEQNLNHDAMYWYRQDPGQGLRLIYYSQIVNDFQKGDIAEGYSVSREKKESFPLTVTSAQKNPTAFYLCASSIGETGNTIYFGEGSWLTVV.

The chain couples TRBV2 to TRBJ2-3; the D is unclear. Germline values: CDR1 SNHLY, CDR2 FYNNEI. The CDR3 is 13 residues long. V was trimmed by 7 bases and J by 1 base, leaving 9 bases between them. CDR3 residues: CASKITGTDTQYF. The CDR3 coding sequence is TGTGCCAGCAAAATAACAGGCACAGATACGCAGTATTTT.

This chain uses TRBV9 with TRBJ2-7; a weak D match, TRBD2 (6 bases). The V and J ends lost 4 bases and 2 bases respectively, with 13 bases between them. The CDR3 has 14 amino acids. The V gene's germline CDR1 is SGDLS and CDR2 YYNGEE. DNA of the CDR3: TGTGCCAGCAGCCCCGGGACTCTCGCCTACGAGCAGTACTTC. Its protein product is CASSPGTLAYEQYF.

This chain joins TRBV11-3 and TRBJ2-3; 8 nucleotides agree with TRBD2. V gave up 1 base and J gave up 3 bases; unmatched junction bases: 6. Germline CDR1 is SGHNT and CDR2 is YENEEA. CDR3 size: 16 residues. CDR3 DNA: TGTGCCAGCAGCTTAGGCGAATTAGCGGGGACAGATACGCAGTATTTT. Its translation is CASSLGELAGTDTQYF.

The chain uses TRBV4-1 and TRBJ1-3; unclear D gene. CDR3 length: 17 amino acids. Trimming removed 1 base at V and 4 bases at J, with 17 bases between. Germline V gene lookup returns CDR1 MGHRA and CDR2 YSYEKL. CDR3 amino acids: CASSQGTNPLLGNTIYF. In DNA, the CDR3 is TGCGCCAGCAGCCAAGGAACGAACCCACTTCTCGGAAACACCATATATTTT.

This clone was picked up a small number of times. The chain joins TRBV2 to TRBJ1-2; a possible D gene is TRBD1 (6 bases). Germline V CDR1 and CDR2: SNHLY, FYNNEI. The V and J ends lost 5 bases and 4 bases respectively, with 14 bases between them. CDR3 length: 14 residues. The CDR3 bases are TGTGCCAGCAGTAATCAGGGGCAGATCTATGGCTACACCTTC. This encodes CASSNQGQIYGYTF. Based on the CDR3 plus reference TRBV2 and TRBJ1-2, the full variable domain is EPEVTQTPSHQVTQMGQEVILRCVPISNHLYFYWYRQILGQKVEFLVSFYNNEISEKSEIFDDQFSVERPDGSNFTLKIRSTKLEDSAMYFCASSNQGQIYGYTFGSGTRLTVV.

This clone was seen once. This sequence joins TRBV24-1 and TRBJ2-3; D gene uncertain. CDR1 and CDR2 from the germline V gene are KGHDR and SFDVKD. V shed 4 bases and J shed 6 bases, with 16 bases lying between them. The length of the CDR3 is 15 residues. CDR3 sequence (DNA): TGTGCCACCAGTGAAAAACAGATCTTTGGGGATACGCAGTATTTT. Its protein is CATSEKQIFGDTQYF.

This clone was picked up one time. The chain recombines TRBV5-1 with TRBJ2-5; D is perhaps TRBD2 (6 bases). CDR3 length equals 14 residues. Germline values: CDR1 SGHRS, CDR2 YFSETQ. V was shortened by 2 bases and J by 7 bases, with 15 bases between the two germline ends. CDR3: CASSLDTEGRTQYF. The CDR3 nucleotides read TGCGCCAGCAGCTTAGACACGGAGGGGCGGACCCAGTACTTC. Using reference TRBV5-1 and TRBJ2-5 for the parts outside the CDR3, the full variable domain is KAGVTQTPRYLIKTRGQQVTLSCSPISGHRSVSWYQQTPGQGLQFLFEYFSETQRNKGNFPGRFSGRQFSNSRSEMNVSTLELGDSALYLCASSLDTEGRTQYFGPGTRLLVL.

The chain joins TRBV10-3 to TRBJ1-2; no clear D. The CDR3 runs 14 residues. V dropped 3 bases and J dropped 0 bases, with 8 bases sitting between them. Germline values: CDR1 ENHRY, CDR2 SYGVKD. CDR3: CAISDSDSNYGYTF. The CDR3 nucleotides are TGTGCCATCAGTGATTCAGATTCTAACTATGGCTACACCTTC.

The rearrangement joins TRBV5-1 to TRBJ2-7; D might be TRBD1 (6 bases). Trimming took 2 bases from V and 0 from J, leaving 18 bases between them. The CDR3 contains 17 residues. Per the germline V gene, CDR1 is SGHRS and CDR2 is YFSETQ. The CDR3 region is CASSLYRIWDTSYEQYF. The CDR3 region has the DNA TGCGCCAGCAGCTTATATCGAATATGGGACACCTCCTACGAGCAGTACTTC.

The chain's CDR3 is CASSPRQGLSPYEQYF. CDR3 sequence (DNA): TGCGCCAGCAGCCCAAGACAGGGATTGTCCCCCTACGAGCAGTACTTC. The chain uses TRBV5-1 and TRBJ2-7; TRBD1 matches 7 bases. This CDR3 has 16 amino acids. Trimming took 4 bases from V and 2 from J; bases not matched to a gene: 12. CDR1 is SGHRS, CDR2 YFSETQ, per germline.

The chain is built from TRBV27 and TRBJ2-5; no clear D gene. The CDR3 runs 13 residues. Trimming removed 6 bases from V and 0 bases from J, with 8 bases in between. Germline CDR1 is MNHEY and CDR2 is SMNVEV (reference sequence). The CDR3 protein is CASSPSYQETQYF. Written as DNA, the CDR3 is TGTGCCAGCAGCCCGTCGTACCAAGAGACCCAGTACTTC.

The chain has TRBV30 and TRBJ1-6, with TRBD1 matching over 7 bases. J lost 5 bases, V lost 5 bases, and 6 bases had no gene match. CDR1 GTSNPN and CDR2 SVGIG come from the germline V gene (reference sequence). The CDR3 is made up of 14 amino acids. The CDR3 protein is CAWPQRGHNSPLHF. The CDR3 DNA reads TGTGCCTGGCCTCAAAGGGGGCATAATTCACCCCTCCACTTT.

The chain is built from TRBV2 and TRBJ1-5; TRBD1 aligns across 8 bases. Germline V gene lookup returns CDR1 SNHLY and CDR2 FYNNEI. The CDR3 has 14 amino acids. After removal of 4 bases from V and 5 bases from J, the junction contained 4 bases not matched to a gene. CDR3 bases: TGTGCCAGCAGTGCGGACAGGGAGGATCAGCCCCAGCATTTT. It translates to CASSADREDQPQHF.